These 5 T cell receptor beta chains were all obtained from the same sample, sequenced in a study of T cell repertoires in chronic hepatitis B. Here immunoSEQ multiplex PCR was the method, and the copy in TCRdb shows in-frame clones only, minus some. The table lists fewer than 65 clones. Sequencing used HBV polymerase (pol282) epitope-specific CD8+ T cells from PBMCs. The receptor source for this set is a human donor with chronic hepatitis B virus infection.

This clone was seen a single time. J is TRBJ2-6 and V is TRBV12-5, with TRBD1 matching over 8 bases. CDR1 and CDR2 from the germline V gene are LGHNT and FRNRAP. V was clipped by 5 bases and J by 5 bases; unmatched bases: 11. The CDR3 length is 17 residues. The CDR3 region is CASGTGTGQSRANVLTF. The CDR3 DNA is TGTGCTAGTGGTACAGGGACAGGACAAAGTCGGGCCAACGTCCTGACTTTC.

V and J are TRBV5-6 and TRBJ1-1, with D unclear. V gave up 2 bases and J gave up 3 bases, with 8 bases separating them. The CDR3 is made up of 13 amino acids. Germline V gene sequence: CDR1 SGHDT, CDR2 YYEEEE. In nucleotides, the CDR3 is TGTGCCAGCAGCTTCATCGGGGACACTGAAGCTTTCTTT. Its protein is CASSFIGDTEAFF.

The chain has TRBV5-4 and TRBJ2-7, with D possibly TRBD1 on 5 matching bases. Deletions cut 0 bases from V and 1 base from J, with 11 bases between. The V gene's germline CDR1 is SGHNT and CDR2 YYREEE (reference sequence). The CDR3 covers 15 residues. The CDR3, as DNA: TGTGCCAGCAGCTTGGAACAGGATCCTTCCTACGAGCAGTACTTC. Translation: CASSLEQDPSYEQYF.

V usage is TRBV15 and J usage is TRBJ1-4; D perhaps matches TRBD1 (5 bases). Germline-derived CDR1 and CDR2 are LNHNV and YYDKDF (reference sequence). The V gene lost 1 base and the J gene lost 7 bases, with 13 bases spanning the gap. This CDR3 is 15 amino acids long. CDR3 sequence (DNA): TGTGCCACCAGCAGAGGTTTACAGGAACTTGAAAAACTGTTTTTT. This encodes CATSRGLQELEKLFF.

CDR3 amino acids: CASGRDASYEQYF. The DNA for the CDR3 is TGTGCCAGCGGCCGGGACGCTTCCTACGAGCAGTACTTC. The chain recombines TRBV27 with TRBJ2-7, with D perhaps being TRBD1 or TRBD2 (5 bases each). CDR3 length: 13 amino acids. Trimming pared 8 bases from V and 1 base from J, leaving 12 bases between. Germline CDR1 and CDR2: MNHEY and SMNVEV (reference sequence).